This T cell receptor (beta chain) was retrieved from a study of monozygotic twins with inflammatory bowel disease. In the case of this clonotype: The antigen is not known.

The study's findings and limits: Ultimately, a single strong signal or clonotype associated with IBD was not supported.

Germline CDR1 reads SGDLS; CDR2 reads YYNGEE. The CDR3 has 14 residues. Researchers ran eight separate cDNA reactions for each sample. Following a re-call of the 5' RACE reads, TCRdb has one entry per CDR3 protein and lacks DNA. The table lists about 210,000 distinct CDR3 sequences. The chain links TRBV9 to TRBJ2-7; absent DNA, TCRdb's TRBD2 call cannot be checked. The sequencing sample was made of blood. The receptor's source is a human donor with ulcerative colitis or Crohn's disease, or a healthy co-twin of an affected twin (not recorded which). The CDR3 sequence is CASSPRGTSYEQYF.